This TCR beta chain is drawn from a study of T cell repertoires in cytomegalovirus infection. Study at large: Carrying CMV and the relevant HLA type showed in public TCR beta signatures. Study-level results: Predominance within the ex vivo response was attributable to HLA-C-restricted CMV-specific TCR beta clonotypes. Summed frequency of public TCR beta families distinguished CMV carriers with the relevant HLA.

The germline V and J ends were trimmed by 0 bases and 4 bases, with 4 bases remaining between them. Per the germline V gene, CDR1 is SGDLS and CDR2 is YYNGEE. The CDR3 runs to 12 residues. TCRdb itself ran the reads through MiXCR, one entry per CDR3 protein. The sample records about 450,000 distinct CDR3 sequences, under 40% being singletons. This clonotype was picked up a small number of times. Its antigen is as yet unknown. The sequence derives from a human donor in good health (CMV status not recorded). Some clones in this sample may be carry-over from other donors' samples. This chain links TRBV9 with TRBJ2-5; D is unclear. Sequencing was done on a sample of PBMCs. The DNA for the CDR3 is TGTGCCAGCAGCGTAGTGGGAGAGACCCAGTACTTC. Amino acid sequence: CASSVVGETQYF.